The 30 T cell receptor beta chains listed next were all sequenced from one sample in a study of T cell responses to AZD1222 COVID-19 vaccine. The protocol was immunoSEQ multiplex PCR, while the TCRdb copy is restricted to in-frame clones and leaves out a portion. Of 99,000 or so clones in the sample, roughly 92% were seen once. The source was peripheral blood, collected on day 0 of AZD1222 vaccination. Every receptor here comes from an adult in good health.

As DNA, the CDR3 is TGTGCCAGCAGCGTCGGACTAGCGGGAGGACACGAGCAGTACTTC. Translation: CASSVGLAGGHEQYF. This sequence joins TRBV9 and TRBJ2-7; 14 bases fit TRBD2. Germline assignment: CDR1 SGDLS and CDR2 YYNGEE. Trimming at V came to 2 bases and at J to 5 bases, leaving 3 bases not matched to a gene. The CDR3 has 15 residues.

The V call is TRBV2, the J call TRBJ1-6; the D is unclear. V lost 5 bases and J lost 10, with 15 bases in between. The CDR3 loop spans 14 amino acids. Germline CDR1 reads SNHLY; CDR2 reads FYNNEI. The DNA for the CDR3 is TGTGCCAGCAGTTCGACCCCCTACCGGTCACCCCTCCACTTT. This gives the protein CASSSTPYRSPLHF.

The genes are TRBV7-9 and TRBJ2-3; no clear D gene. The CDR3 runs 15 residues. The V gene's germline CDR1 is SEHNR and CDR2 FQNEAQ (reference sequence). With 1 base removed from V and 0 bases from J, the gap between germline ends came to 8 bases. The CDR3 sequence is CASSLVVTSTDTQYF. CDR3 coding DNA: TGTGCCAGCAGCTTAGTCGTGACTAGCACAGATACGCAGTATTTT.

This chain uses TRBV18 with TRBJ1-1, with D hard to call. V was trimmed by 1 base and J by 6 bases, leaving 18 bases between them. This CDR3 region has 16 residues. Germline-derived CDR1 and CDR2 are KGHSH and LQKENI. CDR3 region: CASSPLVSSGLAEAFF. The CDR3 DNA reads as TGTGCCAGCTCACCACTAGTCTCCTCTGGTCTGGCTGAAGCTTTCTTT.

The chain joins TRBV6-5 to TRBJ2-7; D gene uncertain. Germline CDR1 MNHEY, CDR2 SVGAGI. CDR3 length: 12 amino acids. The ends were cut back, 2 bases at V and 1 base at J, with 3 bases in the middle. CDR3 coding DNA: TGTGCCAGCAGTTACGAGTCCTACGAGCAGTACTTC. This codes for CASSYESYEQYF.

The CDR3 here is CASSGQNTEAFF. The CDR3 DNA is TGTGCCAGCTCGGGGCAGAACACTGAAGCTTTCTTT. This chain connects TRBV2 to TRBJ1-1, with D perhaps TRBD1 (5 bases). Germline V gene lookup returns CDR1 SNHLY and CDR2 FYNNEI. The CDR3 sequence is 12 residues long. V lost 8 bases, J lost 1 base, and 8 bases lay in between.

This clone showed up just once. The chain recombines TRBV4-1 with TRBJ2-7; no clear D gene. CDR1 MGHRA and CDR2 YSYEKL come from the germline V gene. The CDR3 consists of 14 residues. V shed 2 bases and J shed 4 bases, with 12 bases lying between them. The CDR3: CASSQLTPGYEQYF. The CDR3 DNA is TGCGCCAGCAGCCAACTGACTCCTGGGTACGAGCAGTACTTC.

This sequence joins TRBV13 and TRBJ1-4, with a possible D match to TRBD1 (6 bases). V was cut by 4 bases and J by 5 bases, with 11 bases left in between. The germline V gene has CDR1 PRHDT and CDR2 FYEKMQ (reference sequence). The CDR3 is 14 amino acids. Here the CDR3 reads CASSYRGGNEKLFF. The CDR3 DNA reads TGTGCCAGCAGCTACCGAGGGGGAAATGAAAAACTGTTTTTT.

J is TRBJ2-5 and V is TRBV5-6; TRBD1 matches at 9 bases. CDR3 length equals 14 residues. Germline assignment: CDR1 SGHDT and CDR2 YYEEEE. Losses at the gene ends were 5 bases for V and 5 bases for J; bases not matched to a gene: 7. CDR3 in DNA: TGTGCCAGCAGACCGACAGGGGGTGTGGAGACCCAGTACTTC. It encodes CASRPTGGVETQYF.

The chain joins TRBV28 to TRBJ1-4; D is undetermined. Germline CDR1 MDHEN, CDR2 SYDVKM. Deletions cut 6 bases from V and 10 bases from J, with 21 bases between. The length of the CDR3 is 15 residues. CDR3 amino acids: CASSSGRVRDGKLFF. The CDR3 region has the DNA TGTGCCAGCAGCTCCGGGAGGGTAAGGGATGGAAAACTGTTTTTT.

About this clone itself: In the same sample, other DNA sequences code for this CDR3. The rearrangement uses TRBV24-1 and TRBJ1-2, with unresolved D. This CDR3 contains 14 residues. Germline V gene lookup returns CDR1 KGHDR and CDR2 SFDVKD. V lost 3 bases and J 0 bases, leaving 7 bases between the germline ends. The CDR3 coding sequence is TGTGCCACCAGTGATGGCAGTTCTAACTATGGCTACACCTTC. Translation gives CATSDGSSNYGYTF.

The chain uses TRBV2 and TRBJ1-2; D is unresolved. Germline V gives CDR1 SNHLY, CDR2 FYNNEI. Trimming pared 2 bases from V and 6 bases from J, leaving 13 bases between. This CDR3 has 14 residues. The CDR3 bases are TGTGCCAGCAGTGAAACGGGAGGAGCGGATGGCTACACCTTC. Its translation is CASSETGGADGYTF.

This chain links TRBV2 with TRBJ1-4; D is perhaps TRBD1 (5 bases). Germline CDR1 SNHLY, CDR2 FYNNEI. The CDR3 has 14 amino acids. V shed 3 bases and J shed 8 bases, with 13 bases lying between them. For the CDR3, the DNA is TGTGCCAGCAGTGATGGACGAGGGGACGAAAAACTGTTTTTT. Amino acid sequence: CASSDGRGDEKLFF.

This sequence joins TRBV5-1 and TRBJ2-1, with TRBD2 identical over 15 bases. CDR1 and CDR2 from the germline V gene are SGHRS and YFSETQ. V trimming: 4 bases; J trimming: 7 bases; junction bases outside the gene matches: 6. This CDR3 contains 16 residues. As DNA, the CDR3 is TGCGCCAGCAGCCCTTGGACTAGCGGGAGGGCGAATGAGCAGTTCTTC. Translation gives CASSPWTSGRANEQFF.

Only one count was recorded for this clone. The chain uses TRBV5-1 and TRBJ2-2; tentative D call: TRBD1 (6 bases). CDR1 SGHRS and CDR2 YFSETQ come from the germline V gene. There are 14 residues in the CDR3. The V end lost 5 bases, the J end lost 1 base, and 9 bases lay between the germline ends. The CDR3 protein is CASRRTVNTGELFF. In DNA form, the CDR3 reads TGCGCCAGCAGGAGGACAGTGAACACCGGGGAGCTGTTTTTT.

V gene TRBV19 combines with J gene TRBJ2-7; TRBD2 is a possible D gene (6 bases). The CDR3 runs 15 residues. The germline gives CDR1 LNHDA, CDR2 SQIVND (reference sequence). V dropped 1 base and J dropped 6 bases, with 16 bases sitting between them. The DNA for the CDR3 is TGTGCCAGTAGTATAGGGCGGGGCGGTGAATCCGAGCAGTACTTC. Translated: CASSIGRGGESEQYF.

The J gene is TRBJ2-1, the V gene TRBV24-1; no clear D gene. This CDR3 contains 15 residues. V lost 3 bases, J lost 3 bases, and 11 bases lay in between. Germline loops: CDR1 KGHDR, CDR2 SFDVKD. The CDR3 protein is CATSDPERNYNEQFF. CDR3 DNA sequence: TGTGCCACCAGTGATCCCGAGAGGAACTACAATGAGCAGTTCTTC.

This chain joins TRBV27 and TRBJ1-2; no clear D gene. Germline V gene sequence: CDR1 MNHEY, CDR2 SMNVEV (reference sequence). There are 17 residues in the CDR3. V lost 4 bases and J 1 base, leaving 19 bases between the germline ends. The CDR3, as DNA: TGTGCCAGCAGTTCCGGTTCAGGACTGCCTCTTAACTATGGCTACACCTTC. It specifies CASSSGSGLPLNYGYTF.

In its sample, this clone was seen a few times. The CDR3 spells CASSPQGDKDTQYF. CDR3 nucleotide sequence: TGTGCCAGCAGCCCGCAGGGAGACAAAGATACGCAGTATTTT. The V call is TRBV4-2, the J call TRBJ2-3, with D perhaps assigned TRBD1 or TRBD2 (5 bases each). V was cut by 4 bases and J by 5 bases, with 13 bases left in between. The CDR3 length is 14 residues. Germline V gives CDR1 LGHNA, CDR2 YNFKEQ.

The chain uses TRBV9 and TRBJ2-7, with D perhaps matching TRBD1 (6 bases). V lost 4 bases and J 3 bases, leaving 14 bases between the germline ends. Germline V gene data show CDR1 as SGDLS and CDR2 as YYNGEE. The CDR3 has 14 residues. Here the CDR3 DNA reads TGTGCCAGCAGCCGGAGAACAGGGTACTACGAGCAGTACTTC. It codes for CASSRRTGYYEQYF. Variable domain in full (rest from reference TRBV9 and TRBJ2-7): DSGVTQTPKHLITATGQRVTLRCSPRSGDLSVYWYQQSLDQGLQFLIQYYNGEERAKGNILERFSAQQFPDLHSELNLSSLELGDSALYFCASSRRTGYYEQYFGPGTRLTVT.

The chain has TRBV29-1 and TRBJ2-7; the D gene could be TRBD1 or TRBD2 (5 bases each). Trimming took off 3 bases at V and 4 bases at J, with 7 bases between the two ends. Germline lookup yields CDR1 SQVTM and CDR2 ANQGSEA. This CDR3 has 11 amino acids. CDR3 loop: CSVEWGYEQYF. The CDR3 region has the DNA TGCAGCGTTGAGTGGGGGTACGAGCAGTACTTC.

This clone was counted between two and nine times. The chain uses TRBV19 and TRBJ2-7; D call uncertain. Between the trimmed V and J ends, which lost 4 bases and 6 bases, there was a span of 7 bases. The CDR3 sequence is 11 residues long. CDR1 LNHDA and CDR2 SQIVND come from the germline V gene (reference sequence). Here the CDR3 DNA reads TGTGCCAGTAGTACAGGTTCCGAGCAGTACTTC. This translates into CASSTGSEQYF.

The chain links TRBV5-4 to TRBJ2-3; tentatively, D is TRBD1 or TRBD2 (5 bases each). This CDR3 has 15 amino acids. V was clipped by 4 bases and J by 5 bases, with 17 bases between them. CDR1 and CDR2 from the germline V gene are SGHNT and YYREEE (reference sequence). DNA of the CDR3: TGTGCCAGCAGCCTCTGGGACCAGGGTCGAGATACGCAGTATTTT. This sequence encodes CASSLWDQGRDTQYF. Looking up the rest from reference TRBV5-4 and TRBJ2-3 gives the full variable domain: ETGVTQSPTHLIKTRGQQVTLRCSSQSGHNTVSWYQQALGQGPQFIFQYYREEENGRGNFPPRFSGLQFPNYSSELNVNALELDDSALYLCASSLWDQGRDTQYFGPGTRLTVL.

V gene TRBV5-1 combines with J gene TRBJ1-3; perhaps TRBD1 as D (6 bases). This CDR3 comprises 14 residues. V lost 0 bases and J lost 4, with 8 bases in between. CDR1 SGHRS and CDR2 YFSETQ come from the germline V gene. CDR3 sequence (DNA): TGCGCCAGCAGCTTGGGGACAGAAGGAAACACCATATATTTT. Its protein is CASSLGTEGNTIYF. Combining the CDR3 with reference TRBV5-1 and TRBJ1-3 gives the whole variable domain KAGVTQTPRYLIKTRGQQVTLSCSPISGHRSVSWYQQTPGQGLQFLFEYFSETQRNKGNFPGRFSGRQFSNSRSEMNVSTLELGDSALYLCASSLGTEGNTIYFGEGSWLTVV.

The chain recombines TRBV18 with TRBJ2-3, with no clear D. Trimming removed 6 bases at V and 5 bases at J, with 9 bases between. The CDR3 has 12 residues. Germline loops: CDR1 KGHSH, CDR2 LQKENI. The CDR3 sequence: CASSPARDTQYF. In DNA, the CDR3 is TGTGCCAGCTCTCCAGCCCGAGATACGCAGTATTTT.

The V call is TRBV18, the J call TRBJ2-7; no firm D call. Trimming cost V 2 bases and J 5 bases, with 10 bases left between them. This CDR3 region has 13 residues. CDR1 is KGHSH and CDR2 is LQKENI in the germline V gene. As DNA, the CDR3 is TGTGCCAGCTCACCAGGCAGGATCAACGAGCAGTACTTC. It specifies CASSPGRINEQYF. The full variable domain, completed using reference TRBV18 and TRBJ2-7, is NAGVMQNPRHLVRRRGQEARLRCSPMKGHSHVYWYRQLPEEGLKFMVYLQKENIIDESGMPKERFSAEFPKEGPSILRIQQVVRGDSAAYFCASSPGRINEQYFGPGTRLTVT.

The chain combines TRBV28 with TRBJ2-7; 8 bases fit TRBD1. The germline V gene encodes CDR1 MDHEN and CDR2 SYDVKM. This CDR3 is built from 12 residues. The V gene end was trimmed by 6 bases and the J gene end by 9 bases; junction bases not matched to a gene: 7. Here the CDR3 DNA reads TGTGCCAGCAGGTCGGACAGGGAAGCGCAGTACTTC. This translates into CASRSDREAQYF.

The chain links TRBV7-2 to TRBJ1-1; no clear D. Germline CDR1 reads SGHTA; CDR2 reads FQGNSA. Trimming took off 5 bases at V and 7 bases at J, with 17 bases between the two ends. The CDR3 sequence is 14 residues long. The CDR3 DNA reads as TGTGCCAGCAGCAAAAGACCCCGCCGGGGTGAAGCTTTCTTT. Translating gives CASSKRPRRGEAFF.

This rearrangement joins TRBV7-9 to TRBJ1-5; 8 bases match TRBD1. The CDR3 is 16 residues long. The germline V gene encodes CDR1 SEHNR and CDR2 FQNEAQ (reference sequence). With V trimmed by 1 base and J by 3 bases, 5 bases remained unmatched. DNA of the CDR3: TGTGCCAGCAGCTTAGGGACAGGGATTCCCAATCAGCCCCAGCATTTT. Translating it yields CASSLGTGIPNQPQHF.

This clone was detected only once. The V gene is TRBV5-1, the J gene TRBJ2-7; D is undetermined. The V and J ends lost 3 bases and 4 bases respectively, with 14 bases between them. Looked up from germline, CDR1 is SGHRS and CDR2 is YFSETQ. The CDR3 consists of 14 residues. The CDR3 spells CASSSDGSPYEQYF. The CDR3 region has the DNA TGCGCCAGCAGCTCAGATGGTAGTCCATACGAGCAGTACTTC.